This TCR beta chain emerged from a study of blood T cell repertoires in COVID-19. This table comes from immunoSEQ multiplex PCR, and its TCRdb copy is limited to in-frame clones, with some not included. The sample contains 300,000 to 350,000 clones, roughly 90% of which appear only once. V was trimmed by 1 base and J by 3 bases, leaving 16 bases between them. Germline V CDR1 and CDR2: LGHNA, YNFKEQ. The CDR3 is made up of 16 amino acids. The sequencing input was PBMCs or T cells enriched from blood (not recorded which). The sequence was obtained from a woman in her twenties or thirties who had recovered from COVID-19. The rearrangement links TRBV4-2 to TRBJ2-7; a weak D match, TRBD2 (6 bases). CDR3 nucleotide sequence: TGTGCCAGCAGCCAAGTCGTTGGGCTAGCGCTCTACGAGCAGTACTTC. Encoded protein: CASSQVVGLALYEQYF.